This T cell receptor (beta chain) was sequenced in a study of T cell responses to AZD1222 COVID-19 vaccine. General study points: Regions 160-218 and 743-854 held dominance among vaccine-associated CD4 TCRs, which spanned spike. Clonal diversity may have been underestimated, and the donors were mostly white British, with more females than males.

In the case of this clone: Its antigen is unidentified.

Produced via immunoSEQ multiplex PCR; TCRdb's table is partial and in-frame only. This table has under 150,000 clones, 75% to 90% appearing once. The TCR comes from an adult in good health. The material was peripheral blood, obtained on day 0 of MenACWY control vaccination.

DNA of the CDR3: TGTGCCAGCAGCCTCACCCCAGACGGCAATCAGCCCCAGCATTTT. This encodes CASSLTPDGNQPQHF. This chain connects TRBV5-5 to TRBJ1-5, with D unclear. The CDR3 runs to 15 residues. Germline V gene lookup returns CDR1 SGHKS and CDR2 YYEKEE (reference sequence). Trimming pared 4 bases from V and 2 bases from J, leaving 13 bases between.